This passage covers 13 T cell receptor beta chains from one sample sequenced in a study of beta chain features in type 1 diabetes. Study-wide points: TCRB CDR3 length was moderately but significantly reduced in all four CD4+ subsets of Type 1 diabetes patients.

The entirety of the isolated RNA underwent reverse transcription, so expressed TCRB transcripts were sequenced. TCRdb's table, derived via immunoSEQ multiplex PCR, lists solely in-frame clones and lacks some. The sample consists of about 370,000 clones, around 9.6% of them appearing once. Antigens of these TCRs are unknown. Sequencing was done on a sample of central memory CD4+ T cells from blood. The receptors stem from a man aged 25 to 40 with type 1 diabetes.

This clone was detected only a few times. This CDR3 is also generated by other DNA sequences in the sample. The J gene is TRBJ2-7, the V gene TRBV18; 9 nucleotides agree with TRBD1. The CDR3 contains 13 residues. V lost 4 bases, J lost 5 bases, and 3 bases stayed unmatched. Per germline, CDR1 KGHSH and CDR2 LQKENI. CDR3 residues: CASSRTGADEQYF. DNA for the CDR3: TGTGCCAGCTCACGGACAGGGGCTGACGAGCAGTACTTC.

The gene calls are TRBV29-1 and TRBJ2-1; D is unresolved. The CDR3 has 13 amino acids. V was shortened by 5 bases and J by 9 bases, with 17 bases between the two germline ends. Germline CDR1 and CDR2: SQVTM and ANQGSEA. The CDR3 spells CSVQQDIRPEQFF. The CDR3 nucleotides are TGCAGCGTTCAGCAAGATATTCGGCCTGAGCAGTTCTTC.

This clone was seen just once. CDR3 DNA: TGTGCCAGCAAGCGGCAGATTTCGAACACCGGGGAGCTGTTTTTT. It encodes CASKRQISNTGELFF. The rearrangement uses TRBV27 and TRBJ2-2, with a possible D match to TRBD2 (5 bases). Germline CDR1 is MNHEY and CDR2 is SMNVEV (reference sequence). This CDR3 is built from 15 residues. V was pared by 7 bases and J by 0 bases, with 12 bases between.

This chain joins TRBV5-8 and TRBJ2-5; no firm D call. V lost 4 bases, J lost 6 bases, and 10 bases lay in between. The CDR3 loop spans 12 amino acids. Per the germline V gene, CDR1 is SGHTS and CDR2 is YDEGEE. CDR3: CASSPRRKTQYF. CDR3 nucleotide sequence: TGTGCCAGCAGCCCTAGAAGGAAGACCCAGTACTTC. The complete variable domain, with remaining parts taken from reference TRBV5-8 and TRBJ2-5, reads EAGVTQSPTHLIKTRGQQATLRCSPISGHTSVYWYQQALGLGLQFLLWYDEGEERNRGNFPPRFSGRQFPNYSSELNVNALELEDSALYLCASSPRRKTQYFGPGTRLLVL.

This clone was observed a handful of times. The CDR3 nucleotides are TGTGCCAGCAGTGCTATCTTATGGACTGGTGGCTACACCTTC. This codes for CASSAILWTGGYTF. This rearrangement joins TRBV6-1 to TRBJ1-2; D is unclear. The germline V and J ends were trimmed by 4 bases and 7 bases, with 16 bases remaining between them. From germline, CDR1 is MNHNS and CDR2 SASEGT. This CDR3 is 14 amino acids long.

The chain combines TRBV4-2 with TRBJ2-7; 7 bases match TRBD1. The CDR3 runs to 15 residues. CDR1 and CDR2 from the germline V gene are LGHNA and YNFKEQ. The V gene end was trimmed by 0 bases and the J gene end by 6 bases; junction bases not matched to a gene: 8. For the CDR3, the DNA is TGTGCCAGCAGCCAAGATTGGACAGGCCCCAGCGAGCAGTACTTC. Its translation is CASSQDWTGPSEQYF.

This clone was seen a handful of times. The chain recombines TRBV28 with TRBJ1-2; 8 bases fit TRBD1. The CDR3 consists of 15 residues. Per the germline V gene, CDR1 is MDHEN and CDR2 is SYDVKM. The V segment lost 4 bases and the J segment 4 bases; nucleotides outside the gene matches: 8. This CDR3 reads CASSSIGQGGYGYTF. CDR3 nucleotides: TGTGCCAGCAGTTCGATAGGACAGGGTGGCTATGGCTACACCTTC.

This chain connects TRBV7-2 to TRBJ2-1, with 10 bases that match TRBD2. The CDR3 loop spans 15 amino acids. Germline lookup yields CDR1 SGHTA and CDR2 FQGNSA. V lost 3 bases to trimming and J lost 4 bases; unmatched junction nucleotides: 3. The CDR3, as DNA: TGTGCCAGCAGCTTTACTAGCGGGGCGTACAATGAGCAGTTCTTC. Residues: CASSFTSGAYNEQFF.

The chain couples TRBV28 to TRBJ2-7; D is uncertain. Trimming left V 6 bases short and J 1 base short, with 16 bases between. The CDR3 loop spans 15 amino acids. Germline-derived CDR1 and CDR2 are MDHEN and SYDVKM. In nucleotides, the CDR3 is TGTGCCAGCAGCTCAGGTGGACGGATTTCCTACGAGCAGTACTTC. Translating gives CASSSGGRISYEQYF.

This clone was seen a few times. This CDR3 is also generated by other DNA sequences in the sample. V is TRBV28 and J is TRBJ1-2; D is undetermined. This CDR3 has 10 residues. Germline values: CDR1 MDHEN, CDR2 SYDVKM. The V end lost 5 bases, the J end lost 6 bases, and 4 bases lay between the germline ends. In DNA form, the CDR3 reads TGTGCCAGCAGTAGAAATGGCTACACCTTC. It translates to CASSRNGYTF.

The sample holds many counts of this clone. The chain combines TRBV30 with TRBJ1-5; the match to TRBD1 covers 7 bases. This CDR3 has 15 residues. Germline CDR1 is GTSNPN and CDR2 is SVGIG (reference sequence). V shed 0 bases, J shed 4 bases, and the junction held 6 bases outside the gene matches. CDR3 in amino acids: CAWSVGSGGNQPQHF. The CDR3 coding sequence is TGTGCCTGGAGTGTAGGGTCAGGGGGTAATCAGCCCCAGCATTTT.

The chain joins TRBV12-2 to TRBJ2-3; the table's TRBD2 call for D was not verified on the DNA. TRBV12-2 is described as a pseudogene. CDR3 size: 17 residues. CDR3 residues: CASRSSGRKGGTDTQYF. DNA for the CDR3: TGTGCAAGTCGCTCTAGCGGGAGGAAAGGGGGCACAGATACGCAGTATTTT.

CDR3 protein: CAWSGGYTGELFF. CDR3 in DNA: TGTGCCTGGAGTGGGGGTTACACCGGGGAGCTGTTTTTT. This chain connects TRBV30 to TRBJ2-2; D unclear. Trimming cost V 1 base and J 3 bases, with 6 bases left between them. Germline lookup yields CDR1 GTSNPN and CDR2 SVGIG (reference sequence). The CDR3 has 13 residues.